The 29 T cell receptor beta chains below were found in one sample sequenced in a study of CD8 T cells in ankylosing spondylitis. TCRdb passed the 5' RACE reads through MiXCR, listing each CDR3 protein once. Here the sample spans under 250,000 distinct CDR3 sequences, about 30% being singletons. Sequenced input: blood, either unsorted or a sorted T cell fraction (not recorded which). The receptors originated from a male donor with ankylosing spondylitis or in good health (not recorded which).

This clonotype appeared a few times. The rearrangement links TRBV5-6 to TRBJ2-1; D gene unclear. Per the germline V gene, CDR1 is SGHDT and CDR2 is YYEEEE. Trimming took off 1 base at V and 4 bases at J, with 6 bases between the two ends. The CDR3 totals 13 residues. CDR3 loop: CASSLTVYNEQFF. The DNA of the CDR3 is TGTGCCAGCAGCTTGACAGTTTACAATGAGCAGTTCTTC. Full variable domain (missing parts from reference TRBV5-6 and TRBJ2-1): DAGVTQSPTHLIKTRGQQVTLRCSPKSGHDTVSWYQQALGQGPQFIFQYYEEEERQRGNFPDRFSGHQFPNYSSELNVNALLLGDSALYLCASSLTVYNEQFFGPGTRLTVL.

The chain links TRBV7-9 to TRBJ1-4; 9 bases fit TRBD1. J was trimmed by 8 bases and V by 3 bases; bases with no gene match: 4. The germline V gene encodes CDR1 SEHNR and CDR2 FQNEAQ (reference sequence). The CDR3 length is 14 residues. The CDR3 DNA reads TGTGCCAGCAGCTTGGGACAGGGAGCGGAAAAACTGTTTTTT. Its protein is CASSLGQGAEKLFF.

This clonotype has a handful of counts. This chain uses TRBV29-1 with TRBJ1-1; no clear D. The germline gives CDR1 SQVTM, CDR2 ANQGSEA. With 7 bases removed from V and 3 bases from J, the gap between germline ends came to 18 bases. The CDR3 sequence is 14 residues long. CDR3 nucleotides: TGCAGCGCGCCGAGAGGGAATAGGGACACTGAAGCTTTCTTT. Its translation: CSAPRGNRDTEAFF. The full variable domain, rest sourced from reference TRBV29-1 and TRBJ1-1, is SAVISQKPSRDICQRGTSLTIQCQVDSQVTMMFWYRQQPGQSLTLIATANQGSEATYESGFVIDKFPISRPNLTFSTLTVSNMSPEDSSIYLCSAPRGNRDTEAFFGQGTRLTVV.

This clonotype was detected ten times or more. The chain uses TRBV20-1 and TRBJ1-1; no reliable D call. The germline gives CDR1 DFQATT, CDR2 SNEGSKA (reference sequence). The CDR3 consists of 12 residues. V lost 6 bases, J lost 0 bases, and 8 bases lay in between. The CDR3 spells CSATHLNTEAFF. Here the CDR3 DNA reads TGCAGTGCGACACATCTGAACACTGAAGCTTTCTTT.

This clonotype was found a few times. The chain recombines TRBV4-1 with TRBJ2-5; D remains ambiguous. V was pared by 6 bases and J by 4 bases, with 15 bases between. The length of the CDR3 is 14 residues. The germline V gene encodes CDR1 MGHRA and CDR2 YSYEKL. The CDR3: CASRGAVRGETQYF. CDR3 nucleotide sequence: TGCGCCAGCAGGGGCGCAGTCAGAGGAGAGACCCAGTACTTC.

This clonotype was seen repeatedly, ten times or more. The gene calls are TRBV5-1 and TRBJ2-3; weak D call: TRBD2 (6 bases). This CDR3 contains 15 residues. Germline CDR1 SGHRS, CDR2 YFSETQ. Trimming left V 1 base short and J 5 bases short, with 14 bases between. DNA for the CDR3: TGCGCCAGCAGCTTGTTAGGGCAGGGAGGAGATACGCAGTATTTT. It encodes CASSLLGQGGDTQYF.

The CDR3 loop is CASSVGADTQYF. The DNA of the CDR3 is TGTGCCAGCAGCGTAGGAGCAGATACGCAGTATTTT. The V call is TRBV9, the J call TRBJ2-3; D gene ambiguous. Germline loops: CDR1 SGDLS, CDR2 YYNGEE. The V and J ends lost 0 bases and 4 bases respectively, with 3 bases between them. CDR3 length equals 12 residues.

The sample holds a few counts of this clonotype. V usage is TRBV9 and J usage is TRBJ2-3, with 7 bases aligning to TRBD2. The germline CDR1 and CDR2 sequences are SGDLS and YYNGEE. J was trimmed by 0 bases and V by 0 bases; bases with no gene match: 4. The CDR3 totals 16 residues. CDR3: CASSVEPSGSTDTQYF. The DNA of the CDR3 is TGTGCCAGCAGCGTAGAGCCTAGCGGCAGCACAGATACGCAGTATTTT.

CDR3 in amino acids: CSVGRTGGDTQYF. The CDR3 DNA is TGCAGCGTTGGCAGGACAGGGGGGGATACGCAGTATTTT. This chain uses TRBV29-1 with TRBJ2-3, with 10 nucleotides matching TRBD1. Germline assignment: CDR1 SQVTM and CDR2 ANQGSEA. CDR3 length: 13 residues. The V segment lost 4 bases and the J segment 6 bases; nucleotides outside the gene matches: 4.

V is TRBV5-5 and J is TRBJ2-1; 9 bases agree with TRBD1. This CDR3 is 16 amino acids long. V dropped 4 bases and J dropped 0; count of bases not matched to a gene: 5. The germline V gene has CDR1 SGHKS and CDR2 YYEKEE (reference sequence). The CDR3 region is CASSTQGASSYNEQFF. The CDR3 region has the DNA TGTGCCAGCAGCACACAGGGGGCGAGCTCCTACAATGAGCAGTTCTTC.

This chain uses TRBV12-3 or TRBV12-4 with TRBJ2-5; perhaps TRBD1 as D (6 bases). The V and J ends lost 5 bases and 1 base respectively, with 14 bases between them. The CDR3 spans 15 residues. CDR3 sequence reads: CASSAPGRGQETQYF. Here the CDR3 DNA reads TGTGCCAGCAGTGCCCCCGGCAGGGGCCAAGAGACCCAGTACTTC.

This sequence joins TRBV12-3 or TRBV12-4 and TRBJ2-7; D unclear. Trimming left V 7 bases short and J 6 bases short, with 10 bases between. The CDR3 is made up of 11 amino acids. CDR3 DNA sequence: TGTGCCAGCACCTACACCGGCGAGCAGTACTTC. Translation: CASTYTGEQYF.

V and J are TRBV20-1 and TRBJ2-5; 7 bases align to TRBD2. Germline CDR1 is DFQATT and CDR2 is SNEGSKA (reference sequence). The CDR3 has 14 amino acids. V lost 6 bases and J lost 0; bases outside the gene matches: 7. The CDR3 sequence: CSAPGRGNQETQYF. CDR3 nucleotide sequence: TGCAGTGCCCCGGGGCGGGGGAACCAAGAGACCCAGTACTTC.

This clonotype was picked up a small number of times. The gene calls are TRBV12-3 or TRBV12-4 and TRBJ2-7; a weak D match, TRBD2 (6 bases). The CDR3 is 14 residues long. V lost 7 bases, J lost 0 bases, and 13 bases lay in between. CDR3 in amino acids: CASNRRGNSYEQYF. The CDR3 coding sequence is TGTGCCAGCAATCGGAGGGGTAACTCCTACGAGCAGTACTTC.

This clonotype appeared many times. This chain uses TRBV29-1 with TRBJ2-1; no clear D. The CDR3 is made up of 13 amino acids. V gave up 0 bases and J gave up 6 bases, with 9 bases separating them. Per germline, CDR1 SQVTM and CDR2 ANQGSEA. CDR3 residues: CSVEDHGVNEQFF. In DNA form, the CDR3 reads TGCAGCGTTGAAGATCATGGTGTCAATGAGCAGTTCTTC.

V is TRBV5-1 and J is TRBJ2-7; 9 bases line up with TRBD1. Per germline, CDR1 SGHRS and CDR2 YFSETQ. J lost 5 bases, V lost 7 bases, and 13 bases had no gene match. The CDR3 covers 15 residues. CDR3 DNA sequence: TGCGCCAGCCCCCTGGACAGGGGCAACCTCAACGAGCAGTACTTC. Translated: CASPLDRGNLNEQYF.

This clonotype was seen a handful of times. The CDR3 sequence is CSARSDETQYF. CDR3 bases: TGCAGTGCTAGGTCAGATGAGACCCAGTACTTC. V is TRBV20-1 and J is TRBJ2-5; D gene unclear. From germline, CDR1 is DFQATT and CDR2 SNEGSKA (reference sequence). V was pared by 3 bases and J by 5 bases, with 7 bases between. The CDR3 totals 11 residues.

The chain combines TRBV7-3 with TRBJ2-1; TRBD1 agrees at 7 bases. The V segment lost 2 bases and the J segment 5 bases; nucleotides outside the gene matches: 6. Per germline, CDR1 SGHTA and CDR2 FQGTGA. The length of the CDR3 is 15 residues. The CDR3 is CASSLDRGRHNEQFF. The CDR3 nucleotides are TGTGCCAGCAGCTTAGATAGGGGGCGGCACAATGAGCAGTTCTTC. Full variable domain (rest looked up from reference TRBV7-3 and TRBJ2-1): GAGVSQTPSNKVTEKGKYVELRCDPISGHTALYWYRQSLGQGPEFLIYFQGTGAADDSGLPNDRFFAVRPEGSVSTLKIQRTERGDSAVYLCASSLDRGRHNEQFFGPGTRLTVL.

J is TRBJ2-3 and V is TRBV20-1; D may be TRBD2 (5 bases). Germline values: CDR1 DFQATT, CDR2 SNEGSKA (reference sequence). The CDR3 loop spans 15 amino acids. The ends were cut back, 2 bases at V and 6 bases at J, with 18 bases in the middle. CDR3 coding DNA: TGCAGTGCTAGACCACGAGTGGGGAGCAGCGATACGCAGTATTTT. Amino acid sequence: CSARPRVGSSDTQYF.

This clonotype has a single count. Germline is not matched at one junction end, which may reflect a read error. CDR3 bases: TGCGCCAGCAGCCAAGATGTCTTGCCAGCTTACAATGACCAGTTCTTC. Translating it yields CASSQDVLPAYNDQFF. The chain recombines TRBV4-1 with TRBJ2-1; D not certain. Germline CDR1 and CDR2: MGHRA and YSYEKL. The CDR3 loop spans 16 amino acids.

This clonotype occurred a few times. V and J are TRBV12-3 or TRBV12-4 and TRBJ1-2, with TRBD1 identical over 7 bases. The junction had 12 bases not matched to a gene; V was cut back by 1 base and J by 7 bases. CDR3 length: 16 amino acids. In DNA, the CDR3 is TGTGCCAGCAGTTTAGGGTATTCGACAGGGCAAGGTGGCTACACCTTC. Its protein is CASSLGYSTGQGGYTF.

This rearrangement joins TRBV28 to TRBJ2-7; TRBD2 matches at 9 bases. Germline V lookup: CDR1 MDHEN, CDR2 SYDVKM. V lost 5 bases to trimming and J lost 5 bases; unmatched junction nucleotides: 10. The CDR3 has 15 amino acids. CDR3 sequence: CASSKPLAGVHEQYF. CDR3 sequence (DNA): TGTGCCAGCAGTAAACCTTTAGCGGGGGTCCACGAGCAGTACTTC.

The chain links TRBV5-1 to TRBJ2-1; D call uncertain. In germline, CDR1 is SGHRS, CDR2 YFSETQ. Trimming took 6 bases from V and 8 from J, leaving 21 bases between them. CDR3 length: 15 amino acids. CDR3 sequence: CASKGPTGLPDEQFF. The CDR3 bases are TGCGCCAGCAAAGGACCCACCGGGCTGCCGGATGAGCAGTTCTTC.

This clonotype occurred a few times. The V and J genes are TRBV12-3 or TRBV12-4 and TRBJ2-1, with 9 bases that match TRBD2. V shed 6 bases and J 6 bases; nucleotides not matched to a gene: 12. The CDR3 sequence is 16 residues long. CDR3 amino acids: CASRPRSLAGTNEQFF. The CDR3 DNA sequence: TGTGCCAGCAGACCGAGGAGTCTAGCGGGGACCAATGAGCAGTTCTTC.

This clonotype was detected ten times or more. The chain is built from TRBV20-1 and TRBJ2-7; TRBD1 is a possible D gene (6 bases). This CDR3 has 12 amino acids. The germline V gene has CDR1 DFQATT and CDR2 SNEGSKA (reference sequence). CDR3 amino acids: CSPKQGSYEQYF. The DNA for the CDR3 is TGCAGCCCTAAACAGGGCTCCTACGAGCAGTACTTC.

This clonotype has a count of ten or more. In nucleotides, the CDR3 is TGCAGTGTTAACCCCCAAGTGGCGGCCTCCTACGAGCAGTACTTC. This sequence encodes CSVNPQVAASYEQYF. The gene calls are TRBV20-1 and TRBJ2-7; no clear D gene. The CDR3 sequence is 15 residues long. Germline CDR1 reads DFQATT; CDR2 reads SNEGSKA (reference sequence). The ends were cut back, 7 bases at V and 0 bases at J, with 19 bases in the middle.

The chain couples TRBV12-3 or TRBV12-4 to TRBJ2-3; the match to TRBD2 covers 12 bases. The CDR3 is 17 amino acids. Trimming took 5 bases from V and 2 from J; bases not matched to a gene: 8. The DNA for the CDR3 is TGTGCCAGCAGTCTCAGACTAGCGGGAGTATACACAGATACGCAGTATTTT. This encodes CASSLRLAGVYTDTQYF.

In DNA, the CDR3 is TGTGCCAGCAGCCACGTCAAAGGACAGAATACTGGAAACACCATATATTTT. It translates to CASSHVKGQNTGNTIYF. The chain uses TRBV4-2 and TRBJ1-3; D is perhaps TRBD1 (6 bases). The CDR3 contains 17 residues. Trimming removed 3 bases at V and 2 bases at J, with 17 bases between. The V gene's germline CDR1 is LGHNA and CDR2 YNFKEQ.

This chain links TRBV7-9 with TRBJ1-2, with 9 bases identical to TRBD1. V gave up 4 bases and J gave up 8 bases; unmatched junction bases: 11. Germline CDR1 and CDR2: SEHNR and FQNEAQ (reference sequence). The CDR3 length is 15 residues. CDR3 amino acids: CASSSGTGRTVGYTF. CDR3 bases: TGTGCCAGCAGCTCCGGGACAGGGAGGACGGTGGGCTACACCTTC.